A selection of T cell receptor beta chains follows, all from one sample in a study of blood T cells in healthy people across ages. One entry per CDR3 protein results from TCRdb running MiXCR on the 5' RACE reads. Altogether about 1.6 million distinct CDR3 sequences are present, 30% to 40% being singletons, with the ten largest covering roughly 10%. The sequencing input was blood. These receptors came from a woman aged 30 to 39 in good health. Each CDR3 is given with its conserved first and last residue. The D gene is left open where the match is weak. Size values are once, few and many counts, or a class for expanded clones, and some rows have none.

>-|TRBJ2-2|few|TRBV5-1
TGCGCCAGCAGCTTCGGACATTCGAACACCGGGGAGCTGTTTTTT
CASSFGHSNTGELFF
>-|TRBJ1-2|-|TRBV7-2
TGTGCCAGCAGCTCAAGAGGGGGGCCACAACAGCGATCAAATGGCTACACCTTC
CASSSRGGPQQRSNGYTF
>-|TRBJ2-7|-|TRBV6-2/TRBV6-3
TGTGCCAGCAGGAGCTTTATAGAGCAGTACTTC
CASRSFIEQYF
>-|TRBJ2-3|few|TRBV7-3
TGTGCCAGTAGCTTAAACAGGGACCGTGGAACAGATACGCAGTATTTT
CASSLNRDRGTDTQYF
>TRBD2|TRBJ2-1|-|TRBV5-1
TGCGCCAGCAGCATGGGAGGAGGCGGGAGCGGCAATGAGCAGTTCTTC
CASSMGGGGSGNEQFF
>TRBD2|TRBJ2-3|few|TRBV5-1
TGCGCCAGCAGCATCACTAGCGGGGGGGGCACAGATACGCAGTATTTT
CASSITSGGGTDTQYF
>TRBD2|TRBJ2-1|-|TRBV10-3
TGTGCCATCAGTCTAGCGGAGGACAATGAGCAGTTCTTC
CAISLAEDNEQFF
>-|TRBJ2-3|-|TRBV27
TGTGCCAGCAGTTTATACCGGGCAACTAGCACAGATACGCAGTATTTT
CASSLYRATSTDTQYF
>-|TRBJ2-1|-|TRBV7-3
TGTGCCAGCAGCTACCGCGCCGGGGCCTACAATGAGCAGTTCTTC
CASSYRAGAYNEQFF
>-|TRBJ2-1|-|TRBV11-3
TGTGCCAGCAGCTTGGGCCGGGACGCATCCTCCTACAATGAGCAGTTCTTC
CASSLGRDASSYNEQFF
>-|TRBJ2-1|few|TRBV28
TGTGCCAGCAGTTTCCCCAACTCTGAAGCTGAGCAGTTCTTC
CASSFPNSEAEQFF
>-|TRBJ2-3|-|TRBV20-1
TGCAGTGCTAGAGGTGGGGGTGCGAGCACAGATACGCGGTATTTT
CSARGGGASTDTRYF
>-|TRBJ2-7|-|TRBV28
TGTGCCAGCAGCTCCTATTACGCGGTTTTCGACGAGCAGTACTTC
CASSSYYAVFDEQYF
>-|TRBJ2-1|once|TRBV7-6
TGTGCCAGCAGCCTCACAGGAAAGATCAATGAGCAGTTCTTC
CASSLTGKINEQFF
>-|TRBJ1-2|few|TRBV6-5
TGTGCCAGCAGTTACTATACAATGGAGGAGGGGAGGAATGGCTACACCTTC
CASSYYTMEEGRNGYTF
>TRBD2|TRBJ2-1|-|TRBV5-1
TGCGCCAGCAGCTTGGCCCCAGCGGGAGGGCAGAATGAGCAGTTCTTC
CASSLAPAGGQNEQFF
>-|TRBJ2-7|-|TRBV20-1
TGCAGTGCTAGTCCATCCAGGTGGGCACTAACGATCTACGAGCAGTACTTC
CSASPSRWALTIYEQYF
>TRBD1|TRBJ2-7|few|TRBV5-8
TGTGCCAGCAGCAGTGGGACAGGGTATAAATACGAGCAGTACTTC
CASSSGTGYKYEQYF
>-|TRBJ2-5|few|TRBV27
TGTGCCAGCAGTTTCGGGGGGCCCACAGAGACCCAGTACTTC
CASSFGGPTETQYF
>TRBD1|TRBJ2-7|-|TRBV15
TGTGCCACCAGCGTCGAGGGGGCGCGGAACTACGAGCAGTACTTC
CATSVEGARNYEQYF
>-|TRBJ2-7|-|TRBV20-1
TGCAGTGCTAGGGGGAACCGGGATCTTCGTTACGAGCAGTACTTC
CSARGNRDLRYEQYF
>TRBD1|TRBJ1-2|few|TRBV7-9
TGTGCCAGCAGCTTTCCGGGACAGACACTTTATGGCTACACCTTC
CASSFPGQTLYGYTF
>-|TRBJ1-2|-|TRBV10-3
TGTGTCATCAGTGAGTCGAGTGGGGACCCCAGCTACACCTTC
CVISESSGDPSYTF
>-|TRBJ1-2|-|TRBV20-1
TGCAGTGCCAGCGAGCAGCCATCCTATGGCTACACCTTC
CSASEQPSYGYTF
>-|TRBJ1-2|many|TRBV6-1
TGTGCCAGCAGTGATGGACAGAGCCCACTCAACTATGGCTACACCTTC
CASSDGQSPLNYGYTF
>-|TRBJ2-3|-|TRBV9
TGTGCCAGCAGCACCGCTAGCATTAGCACAGATACGCAGTATTTT
CASSTASISTDTQYF
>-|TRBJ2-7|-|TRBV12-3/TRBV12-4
TGTGCCAGCAGCTGGGCAGGGCCCTCCTACGAGCAGTACTTC
CASSWAGPSYEQYF
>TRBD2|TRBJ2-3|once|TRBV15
TGTGCCACCAGCGTCCCCGGGACTAGCGTGTTAACGCAGTATTTT
CATSVPGTSVLTQYF
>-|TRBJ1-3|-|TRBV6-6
TGTGCCACATGGGACCCAGGGCAGGGCCGGGGAAACACCATATATTTT
CATWDPGQGRGNTIYF
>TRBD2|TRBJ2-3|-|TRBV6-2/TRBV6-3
TGTGCCAGCAGTTACGCGCTAGCGGGGATCGGGGATACGCAGTATTTT
CASSYALAGIGDTQYF
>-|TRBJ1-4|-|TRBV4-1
TGCGCCAGCAGCCAAGATGGAGGGTCGTGGGATGAAAAACTGTTTTTT
CASSQDGGSWDEKLFF
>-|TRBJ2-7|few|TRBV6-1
TGTGCCAGCAGTGAGCTCTCCGGGACATCCCCGGTAGAGCAGTACTTC
CASSELSGTSPVEQYF
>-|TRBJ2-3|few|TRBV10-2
TGCGCCAGCAGAGGGGGGGCAGGAGATACGCAGTATTTT
CASRGGAGDTQYF
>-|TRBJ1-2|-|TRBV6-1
TGTGCCAGCAGTCCCCAATCCGGGACGACCATCTACACCTTC
CASSPQSGTTIYTF
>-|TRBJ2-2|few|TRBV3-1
TGTGCCAGCAGCCAGTCAGGGGCGGGCACCGGGGAGCTGTTTTTT
CASSQSGAGTGELFF
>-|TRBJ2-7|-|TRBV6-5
TGTGCCAGCTCAGTTACAGGACGGGGCGGGTACGAGCAGTACTTC
CASSVTGRGGYEQYF
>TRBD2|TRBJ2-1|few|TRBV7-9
TGTGCCAGCAGCTTTCCTAGACTAGCGGGGATGCGGAATGAGCAGTTCTTC
CASSFPRLAGMRNEQFF
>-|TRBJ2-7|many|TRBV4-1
TGTGCCAGCAGCCAGGGGAATTACGAGCAGTACTTC
CASSQGNYEQYF
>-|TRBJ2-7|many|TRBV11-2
TGTGCCAGCAGCTTCACGGGCCCCTACGAGCAGTACTTC
CASSFTGPYEQYF
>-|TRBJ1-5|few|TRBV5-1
TGCGCCAGCAGCTTGGGGACCTGGGAAGGGAGTCAGAATCAGCCCCAGCATTTT
CASSLGTWEGSQNQPQHF
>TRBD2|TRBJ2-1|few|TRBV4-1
TGCGCCAGCAGCCAAGAAACTGGGACTAGCGGGAGGGCCAATGAGCAGTTCTTC
CASSQETGTSGRANEQFF
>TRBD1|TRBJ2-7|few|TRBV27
TGTGCCACCGCCTCCGGGACAGCCGGATACGAGCAGTACTTC
CATASGTAGYEQYF
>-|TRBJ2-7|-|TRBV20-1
TGCAGTGCTAGGGGCCGGATCTCCTACGAGCAGTACTTC
CSARGRISYEQYF
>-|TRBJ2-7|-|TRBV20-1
TGCAGTGCTAGTAAGGGGTCAGGAAGGGAGCAGTACTTC
CSASKGSGREQYF
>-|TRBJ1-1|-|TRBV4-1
TGCGCCAGCAGCCAAGATAGGCAGCCGAACACTGAAGCTTTCTTT
CASSQDRQPNTEAFF
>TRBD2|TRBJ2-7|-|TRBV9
TGTGCCAGCAGCCCGGGGGGGGTTTGGGAGCAGTACTTC
CASSPGGVWEQYF
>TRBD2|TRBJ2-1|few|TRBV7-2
TGTGCCAGCAGCGCCGGCGGGGGGGCCTACAATGAGCGGTTCTTC
CASSAGGGAYNERFF
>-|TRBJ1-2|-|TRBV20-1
TGCAGTGCTGGGTGGACGACATTAGGCTATGGCTACACCTTC
CSAGWTTLGYGYTF
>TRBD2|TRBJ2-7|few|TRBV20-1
TGCAGTGCTAGAGATAGCGGGATCTCCTACGAGCAGTACTTC
CSARDSGISYEQYF
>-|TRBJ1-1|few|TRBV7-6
TGTGCCAGCAGCACAGGACAGACCACTGAAGCTTTCTTT
CASSTGQTTEAFF
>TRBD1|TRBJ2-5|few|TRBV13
TGTGCCAGCAGCTTACGAGACAGGGGGCCGGGAGAGACCCAGTACTTC
CASSLRDRGPGETQYF
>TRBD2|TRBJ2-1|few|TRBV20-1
TGCAGTGCTACGGTACTAGCGGAGGCATGGGGCAATGAGCAGTTCTTC
CSATVLAEAWGNEQFF
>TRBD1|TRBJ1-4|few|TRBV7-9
TGTGCCAGCAGCACCACCAGACAGGGCATTAGGGAAAAACTGTTTTTT
CASSTTRQGIREKLFF
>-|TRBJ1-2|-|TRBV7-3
TGTGCCAGCAGCTTAACGAGAGAGGGACGGGGCTACACCTTC
CASSLTREGRGYTF
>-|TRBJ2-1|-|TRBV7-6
TGTGCCAGCAGCTTAGCGAACCGGGACGTCGGCGGGCAGTTCTTC
CASSLANRDVGGQFF
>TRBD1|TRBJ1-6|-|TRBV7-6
TGTGCCAGCAGCTTAGGCGGGGACAGGGGGGCACCCCTCCACTTT
CASSLGGDRGAPLHF
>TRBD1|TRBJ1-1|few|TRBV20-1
TGCAGTGCTAGACCCCCGGGCAGGGGGACTGTGAACACTGAAGCTTTCTTT
CSARPPGRGTVNTEAFF
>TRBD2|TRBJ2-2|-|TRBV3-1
TGTGCCAGCAGCCCATATCTAGCGGGAGCTGGCACCGGTGAGCTGTTTTTT
CASSPYLAGAGTGELFF
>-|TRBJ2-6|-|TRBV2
TGTGCCAGCAGGGCCGGACGGGACTCTGGGGCCAACGTCCTGACTTTC
CASRAGRDSGANVLTF
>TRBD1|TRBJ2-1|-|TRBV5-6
TGTGCCAGCAGCTTTACGACAGGGGCCCCGTTCTTC
CASSFTTGAPFF